The entry below describes one TCR beta chain. What it recognizes is unknown. The CDR3 runs 14 residues. Trimming cost V 5 bases and J 0 bases, with 10 bases left between them. Germline V gives CDR1 LNHDA, CDR2 SQIVND (reference sequence). The entry originates in a study of cytomegalovirus exposure and HLA in healthy donors. The study's findings and limits: Some V segments, including TRBV6-2 and TRBV6-3, were excluded as indistinguishable. Earlier analysis found most TCR beta V segments productive about 87% or about 30% of the time. In terms of immune exposure information, only CMV serostatus was available. Researchers catalogued under 200 TCR beta chains as cytomegalovirus-associated.

PCR used 60 Vbeta primers and 13 Jbeta primers. TCRdb keeps only in-frame clones here, not all; method: immunoSEQ multiplex PCR. Among some 120,000 clones listed, 60% to 80% were seen once. The clonotype originates from a human donor in good health. Sequencing input: PBMCs. The V gene is TRBV19, the J gene TRBJ1-1; no firm D call. CDR3 DNA sequence: TGTGCCAGTAGTTCCGAGGGCATGAACACTGAAGCTTTCTTT. It yields the protein CASSSEGMNTEAFF.